This paragraph reports one T cell receptor (beta chain). Its antigen is not identified. Primers: 60 Vbeta forward and 13 Jbeta reverse. Produced via immunoSEQ multiplex PCR; TCRdb's table is partial and in-frame only. In all, the sample yields around 37,000 clones. This sample was included in a study of cytomegalovirus exposure and HLA in healthy donors. Sampled while nominally healthy, donors likely had unrecorded immune exposures. CDR3 length: 16 amino acids. Trimming removed 2 bases from V and 4 bases from J; junction bases left unmatched: 6. Per germline, CDR1 SGHRS and CDR2 YFSETQ. Overall study findings and caveats: A few CMV-associated chains were confirmed in vitro to be specific for CMV antigens. Across HLA loci, a later analysis found differing TCR association rates, with DRB1 most and HLA-C fewest.

The clonotype was recovered from a human donor in good health. The chain combines TRBV5-1 with TRBJ2-1; 10 positions agree with TRBD1. Input material: PBMCs. The CDR3 is CASSFRQGAGYNEQFF. CDR3 DNA: TGCGCCAGCAGCTTCAGACAGGGGGCAGGGTACAATGAGCAGTTCTTC. The complete variable domain, with remaining parts taken from reference TRBV5-1 and TRBJ2-1, reads KAGVTQTPRYLIKTRGQQVTLSCSPISGHRSVSWYQQTPGQGLQFLFEYFSETQRNKGNFPGRFSGRQFSNSRSEMNVSTLELGDSALYLCASSFRQGAGYNEQFFGPGTRLTVL.